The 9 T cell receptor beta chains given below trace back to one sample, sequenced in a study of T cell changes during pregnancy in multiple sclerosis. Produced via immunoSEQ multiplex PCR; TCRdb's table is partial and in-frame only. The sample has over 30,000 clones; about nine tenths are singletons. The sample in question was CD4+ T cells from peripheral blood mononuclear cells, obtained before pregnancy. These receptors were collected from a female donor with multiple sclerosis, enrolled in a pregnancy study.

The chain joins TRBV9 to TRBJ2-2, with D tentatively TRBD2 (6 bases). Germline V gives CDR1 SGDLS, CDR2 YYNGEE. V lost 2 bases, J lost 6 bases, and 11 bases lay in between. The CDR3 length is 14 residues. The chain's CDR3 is CASSVGLASGELFF. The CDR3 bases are TGTGCCAGCAGCGTCGGCCTAGCGTCCGGGGAGCTGTTTTTT.

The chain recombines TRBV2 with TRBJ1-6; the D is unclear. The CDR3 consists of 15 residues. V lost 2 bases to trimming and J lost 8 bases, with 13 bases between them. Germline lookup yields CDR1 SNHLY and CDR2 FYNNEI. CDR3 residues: CASSESRTEYSPLHF. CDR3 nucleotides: TGTGCCAGCAGTGAAAGTAGAACAGAGTATTCACCCCTCCACTTT.

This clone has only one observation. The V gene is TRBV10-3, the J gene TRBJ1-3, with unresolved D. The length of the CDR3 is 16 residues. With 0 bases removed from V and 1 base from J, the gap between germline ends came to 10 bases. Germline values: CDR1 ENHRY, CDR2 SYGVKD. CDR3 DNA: TGTGCCATCAGTGAGTCTGGCCTCGTGTCTGGAAACACCATATATTTT. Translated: CAISESGLVSGNTIYF.

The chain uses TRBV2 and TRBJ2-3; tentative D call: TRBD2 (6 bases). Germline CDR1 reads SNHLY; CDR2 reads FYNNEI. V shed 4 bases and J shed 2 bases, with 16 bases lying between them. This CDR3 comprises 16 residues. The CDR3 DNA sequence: TGTGCCAGCAGTGCTTACTTAGCGGAGACCACAGATACGCAGTATTTT. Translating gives CASSAYLAETTDTQYF.

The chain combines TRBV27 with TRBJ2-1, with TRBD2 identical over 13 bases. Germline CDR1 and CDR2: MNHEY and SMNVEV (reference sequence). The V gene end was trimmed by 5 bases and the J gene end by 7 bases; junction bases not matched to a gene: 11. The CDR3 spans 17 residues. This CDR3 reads CASSPPPGLAGKNEQFF. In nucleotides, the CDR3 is TGTGCCAGCAGTCCCCCCCCGGGACTAGCGGGAAAAAATGAGCAGTTCTTC.

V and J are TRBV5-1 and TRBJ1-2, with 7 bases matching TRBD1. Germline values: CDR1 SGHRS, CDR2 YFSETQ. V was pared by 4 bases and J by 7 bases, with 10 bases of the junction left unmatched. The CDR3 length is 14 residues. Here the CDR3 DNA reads TGCGCCAGCAGCCCGGGGACAGAAGGGGGTGGCTACACCTTC. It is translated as CASSPGTEGGGYTF.

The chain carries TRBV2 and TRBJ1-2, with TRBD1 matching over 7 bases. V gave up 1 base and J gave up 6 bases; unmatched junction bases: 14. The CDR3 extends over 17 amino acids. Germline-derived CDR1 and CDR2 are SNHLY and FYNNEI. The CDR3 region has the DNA TGTGCCAGCAGTGAAGTTGATAGGGGGCGCAGAAGGGATGGCTACACCTTC. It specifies CASSEVDRGRRRDGYTF.

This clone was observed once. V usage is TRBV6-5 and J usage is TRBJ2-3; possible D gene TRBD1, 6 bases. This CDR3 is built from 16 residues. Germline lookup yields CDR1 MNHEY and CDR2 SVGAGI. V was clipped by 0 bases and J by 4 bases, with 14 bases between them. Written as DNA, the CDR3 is TGTGCCAGCAGTTACTCCAGGGGTTACTTTGCAGATACGCAGTATTTT. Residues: CASSYSRGYFADTQYF.

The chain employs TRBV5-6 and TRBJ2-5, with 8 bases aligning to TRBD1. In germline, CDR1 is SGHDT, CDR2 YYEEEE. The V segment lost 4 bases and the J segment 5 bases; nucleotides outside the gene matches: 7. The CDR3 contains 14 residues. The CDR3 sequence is CASSPRGRGETQYF. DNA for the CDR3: TGTGCCAGCAGCCCCAGGGGGCGCGGGGAGACCCAGTACTTC.